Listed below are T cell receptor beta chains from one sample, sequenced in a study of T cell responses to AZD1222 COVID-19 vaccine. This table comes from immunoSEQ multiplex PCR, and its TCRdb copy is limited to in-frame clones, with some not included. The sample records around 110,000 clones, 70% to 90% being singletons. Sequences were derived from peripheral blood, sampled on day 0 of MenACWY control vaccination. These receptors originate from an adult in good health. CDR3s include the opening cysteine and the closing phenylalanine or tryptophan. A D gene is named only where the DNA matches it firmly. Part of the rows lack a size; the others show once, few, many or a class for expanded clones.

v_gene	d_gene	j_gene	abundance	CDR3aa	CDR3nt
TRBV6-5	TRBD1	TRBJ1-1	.	CASSDWTGFGAEAFF	TGTGCCAGCAGCGATTGGACAGGGTTCGGCGCTGAAGCTTTCTTT
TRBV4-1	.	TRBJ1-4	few	CASSQEASGLGKLFF	TGCGCCAGCAGCCAAGAAGCATCGGGACTAGGAAAACTGTTTTTT
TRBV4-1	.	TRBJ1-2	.	CASSLSYTGVYGYTF	TGCGCCAGCAGCCTTTCTTATACTGGAGTCTATGGCTACACCTTC
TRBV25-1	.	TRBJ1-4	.	CASSDQVTTNEKLFF	TGTGCCAGCAGTGACCAGGTGACAACTAATGAAAAACTGTTTTTT
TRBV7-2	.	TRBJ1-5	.	CASSLQLNQPQHF	TGTGCCAGCAGCTTACAGCTTAATCAGCCCCAGCATTTT
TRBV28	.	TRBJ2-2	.	CASRPGRTGYTGELFF	TGTGCCAGCAGGCCGGGACGTACGGGGTACACCGGGGAGCTGTTTTTT
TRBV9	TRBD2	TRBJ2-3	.	CASTPPRGGGAPDTQYF	TGTGCCAGCACCCCCCCACGTGGCGGGGGGGCCCCAGATACGCAGTATTTT
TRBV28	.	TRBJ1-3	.	CASSLQGSGNTIYF	TGTGCCAGCAGCTTGCAGGGGTCTGGAAACACCATATATTTT
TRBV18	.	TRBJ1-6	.	CASSQDSRNSPLHF	TGTGCCAGCTCACAAGACAGTCGGAATTCACCCCTCCACTTT
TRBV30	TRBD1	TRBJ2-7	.	CALARVRGREQYF	TGTGCACTGGCCCGAGTGAGGGGGCGGGAGCAGTACTTC
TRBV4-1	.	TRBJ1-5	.	CASSHSDRIRNQPQHF	TGCGCCAGCAGCCATTCAGACAGGATTCGCAATCAGCCCCAGCATTTT
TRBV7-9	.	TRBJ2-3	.	CASSLRTITSTDTQYF	TGTGCCAGCAGCCTTCGAACAATCACTAGCACAGATACGCAGTATTTT
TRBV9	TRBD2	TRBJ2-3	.	CASSAREGRARTDTQYF	TGTGCCAGCAGCGCACGCGAGGGGAGGGCACGCACAGATACGCAGTATTTT
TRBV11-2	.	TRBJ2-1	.	CASSPTAGVHEQFF	TGTGCCAGCAGCCCGACCGCCGGGGTGCATGAGCAGTTCTTC
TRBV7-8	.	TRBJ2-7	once	CASSSQAYEQYF	TGTGCCAGCAGCTCACAGGCCTACGAGCAGTACTTC
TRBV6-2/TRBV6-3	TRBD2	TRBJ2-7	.	CASSGTSGGFYEQYF	TGTGCCAGCAGTGGGACTAGCGGGGGGTTCTACGAGCAGTACTTC
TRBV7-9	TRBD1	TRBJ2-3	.	CASSFRTGRTDTQYF	TGTGCCAGCAGCTTTAGGACAGGGAGGACAGATACGCAGTATTTT
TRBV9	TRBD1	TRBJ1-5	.	CASSSDRDRGQPQHF	TGTGCCAGCAGCTCCGACCGGGACAGGGGTCAGCCCCAGCATTTT
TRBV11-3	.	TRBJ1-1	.	CASSLRRQSEAFF	TGTGCCAGCAGCTTAAGACGCCAGTCTGAAGCTTTCTTT
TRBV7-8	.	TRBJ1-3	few	CASSLSRGPSRRNTIYF	TGTGCCAGCAGCTTATCTCGAGGACCTAGCAGACGAAACACCATATATTTT
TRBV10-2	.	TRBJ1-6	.	CASSVQRRSSYNSPLHF	TGCGCCAGCAGTGTGCAGCGGAGGAGCTCCTATAATTCACCCCTCCACTTT
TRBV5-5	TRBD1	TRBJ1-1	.	CASSGLQGGGDTEAFF	TGTGCCAGCAGCGGGCTACAGGGGGGAGGGGACACTGAAGCTTTCTTT
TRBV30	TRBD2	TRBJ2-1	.	CAWSIGTRGLDEQFF	TGTGCCTGGAGTATCGGGACTAGGGGGTTGGATGAGCAGTTCTTC
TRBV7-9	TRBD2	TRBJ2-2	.	CASSSRRGDTGELFF	TGTGCCAGCAGCTCCCGCCGGGGGGACACCGGGGAGCTGTTTTTT
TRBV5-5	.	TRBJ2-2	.	CASSLVGRADTGELFF	TGTGCCAGCAGCTTGGTTGGCAGGGCAGACACCGGGGAGCTGTTTTTT
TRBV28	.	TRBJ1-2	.	CASSLWDSENYGYTF	TGTGCCAGCAGTTTATGGGACAGCGAAAACTATGGCTACACCTTC
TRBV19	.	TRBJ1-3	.	CASGSATSSGNTIYF	TGTGCCAGTGGGTCGGCAACAAGCTCTGGAAACACCATATATTTT
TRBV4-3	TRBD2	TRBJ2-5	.	CASSQDLSTSSRETQYF	TGCGCCAGCAGCCAAGATCTCTCGACTAGCAGCCGGGAGACCCAGTACTTC
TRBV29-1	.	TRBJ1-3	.	CSVEDNVAGDGNTIYF	TGCAGCGTTGAAGATAATGTGGCAGGGGATGGAAACACCATATATTTT
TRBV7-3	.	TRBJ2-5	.	CASSLIVGGLETQYF	TGTGCCAGCAGCTTAATCGTAGGGGGACTGGAGACCCAGTACTTC
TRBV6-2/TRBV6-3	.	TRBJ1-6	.	CASSYPHSPLHF	TGTGCCAGCAGTTACCCCCATTCACCCCTCCACTTT
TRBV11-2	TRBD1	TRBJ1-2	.	CASRDRGLSYGYTF	TGTGCCAGCCGGGACAGGGGGCTTAGCTATGGCTACACCTTC
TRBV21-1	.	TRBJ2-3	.	CASSKGTSGADFPDTQYF	TGTGCCAGCAGCAAGGGGACTAGCGGGGCGGATTTCCCAGATACGCAGTATTTT
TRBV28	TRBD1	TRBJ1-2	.	CAIGVMSGRGLKWGYTF	TGTGCCATTGGCGTGATGTCCGGCAGGGGGCTTAAGTGGGGCTACACCTTC
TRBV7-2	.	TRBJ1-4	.	CASSLISEKLFF	TGTGCCAGCAGCTTAATATCGGAAAAACTGTTTTTT
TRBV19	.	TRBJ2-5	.	CASMMGETQYF	TGTGCCAGTATGATGGGGGAGACCCAGTACTTC
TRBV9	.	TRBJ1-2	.	CASAQEGGLDTF	TGTGCCAGCGCCCAGGAGGGGGGGCTAGACACCTTC
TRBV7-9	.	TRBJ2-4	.	CASSIDIDIQYF	TGTGCCAGCAGTATAGATATAGACATTCAGTACTTC
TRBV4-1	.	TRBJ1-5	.	CASSQDLLRGNQPQHF	TGCGCCAGCAGCCAAGATCTATTGAGGGGGAATCAGCCCCAGCATTTT
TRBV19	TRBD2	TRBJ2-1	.	CASSIGSGAGAYNEQFF	TGTGCCAGTAGTATAGGGTCTGGAGCGGGGGCCTACAATGAGCAGTTCTTC
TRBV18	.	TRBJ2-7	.	CASSPTSFRKEQYF	TGTGCCAGCTCACCCACGAGCTTTAGGAAAGAGCAGTACTTC
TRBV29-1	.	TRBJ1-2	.	CSVDLTGYYGYTF	TGCAGCGTTGACTTGACGGGGTACTATGGCTACACCTTC
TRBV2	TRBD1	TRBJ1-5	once	CASSGNRGQGNQPQHF	TGTGCCAGCAGTGGTAACAGGGGGCAGGGCAATCAGCCCCAGCATTTT
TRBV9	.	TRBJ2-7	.	CASSPSGGQGPYEQYF	TGTGCCAGCAGCCCCTCGGGAGGACAGGGCCCCTACGAGCAGTACTTC
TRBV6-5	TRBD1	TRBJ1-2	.	CASSSPRDSANYGYTF	TGTGCCAGCAGTTCCCCCAGGGACAGCGCTAACTATGGCTACACCTTC
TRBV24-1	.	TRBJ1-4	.	CATSDSYEKLFF	TGTGCCACCAGTGATTCATATGAAAAACTGTTTTTT
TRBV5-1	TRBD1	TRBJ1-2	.	CASSPDGQDYGYTF	TGCGCCAGCAGCCCCGACGGACAGGACTATGGCTACACCTTC
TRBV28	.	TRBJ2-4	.	CASSFYALTVAKNIQYF	TGTGCCAGCAGTTTCTATGCCTTAACCGTAGCCAAAAACATTCAGTACTTC
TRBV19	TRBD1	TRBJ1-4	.	CASRTGTATNEKLFF	TGTGCCAGTAGAACCGGGACAGCAACTAATGAAAAACTGTTTTTT
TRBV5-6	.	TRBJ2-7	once	CASNLLGGMPTYEQYF	TGTGCCAGCAACCTACTGGGGGGAATGCCTACCTACGAGCAGTACTTC
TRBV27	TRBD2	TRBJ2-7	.	CASSFRTSKNLPYEQYF	TGTGCCAGCAGTTTTCGGACTAGCAAAAACCTACCCTACGAGCAGTACTTC
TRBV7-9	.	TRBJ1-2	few	CASSSTIPMGYTF	TGTGCCAGCAGCTCAACAATTCCTATGGGCTACACCTTC
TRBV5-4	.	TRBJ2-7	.	CASSLDGGSYEQYF	TGTGCCAGCAGCTTGGACGGGGGATCCTACGAGCAGTACTTC
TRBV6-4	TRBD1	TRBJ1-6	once	CASREQGASGSPLHF	TGTGCCAGCAGAGAACAGGGGGCGTCGGGATCACCCCTCCACTTT
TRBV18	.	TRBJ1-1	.	CASSPPSSWGTEAFF	TGTGCCAGCTCACCACCGTCGAGTTGGGGCACTGAAGCTTTCTTT
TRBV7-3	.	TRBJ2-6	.	CASSLFLGSGANVLTF	TGTGCCAGCAGCTTATTCTTAGGGTCTGGGGCCAACGTCCTGACTTTC
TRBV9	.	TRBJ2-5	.	CASSASPSGPQETQYF	TGTGCCAGCAGCGCCTCACCGAGCGGCCCCCAAGAGACCCAGTACTTC
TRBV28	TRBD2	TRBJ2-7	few	CASSLGGARGYEQYF	TGTGCCAGCAGCCTCGGGGGGGCTCGGGGCTACGAGCAGTACTTC
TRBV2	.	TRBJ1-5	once	CASRKSPHGNQPQHF	TGTGCCTCCCGAAAGTCTCCTCATGGCAATCAGCCCCAGCATTTT